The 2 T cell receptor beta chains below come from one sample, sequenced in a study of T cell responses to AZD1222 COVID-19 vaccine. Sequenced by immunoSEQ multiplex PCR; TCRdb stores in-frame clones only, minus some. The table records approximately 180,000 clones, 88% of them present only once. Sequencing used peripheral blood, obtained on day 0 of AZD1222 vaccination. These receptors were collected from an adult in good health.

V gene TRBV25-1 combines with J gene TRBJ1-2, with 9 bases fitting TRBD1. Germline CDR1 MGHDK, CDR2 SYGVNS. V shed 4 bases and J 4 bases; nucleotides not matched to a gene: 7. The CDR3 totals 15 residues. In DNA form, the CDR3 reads TGTGCCAGCAGTGGACAGGGGGAGGCCGGCTATGGCTACACCTTC. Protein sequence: CASSGQGEAGYGYTF.

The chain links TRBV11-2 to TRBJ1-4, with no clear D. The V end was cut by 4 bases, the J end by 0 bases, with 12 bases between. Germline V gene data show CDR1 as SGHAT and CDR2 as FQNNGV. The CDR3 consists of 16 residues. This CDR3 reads CASSSYVGATNEKLFF. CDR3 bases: TGTGCCAGCAGCTCCTACGTCGGTGCAACTAATGAAAAACTGTTTTTT.